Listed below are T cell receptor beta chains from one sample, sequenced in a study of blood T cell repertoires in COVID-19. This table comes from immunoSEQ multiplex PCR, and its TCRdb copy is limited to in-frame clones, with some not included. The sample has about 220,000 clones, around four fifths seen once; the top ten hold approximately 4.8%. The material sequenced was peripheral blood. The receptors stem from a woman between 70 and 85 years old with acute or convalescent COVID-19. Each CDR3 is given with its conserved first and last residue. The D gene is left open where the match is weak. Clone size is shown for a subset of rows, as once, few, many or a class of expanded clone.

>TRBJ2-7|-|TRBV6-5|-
TGTGCCAGCAGTTACTGGAGGGGGGGCCACGAGCAGTACTTC
CASSYWRGGHEQYF
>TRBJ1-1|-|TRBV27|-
TGTGCCAGCAGTTTTACTCAGGGGAACACTGAAGCTTTCTTT
CASSFTQGNTEAFF
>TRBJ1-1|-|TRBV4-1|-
TGCGCCAGCAGCCCGGCGGGGGTCATGAACACTGAAGCTTTCTTT
CASSPAGVMNTEAFF
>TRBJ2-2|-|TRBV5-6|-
TGTGCCAGCACTCGTCTCGGGGGGCGGACCGGGGAGCTGTTTTTT
CASTRLGGRTGELFF
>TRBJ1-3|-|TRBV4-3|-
TGCGCCAGCAGCCAAGTGCGACAGACGTACACCATATATTTT
CASSQVRQTYTIYF
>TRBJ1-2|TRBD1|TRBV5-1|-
TGCGCCAGCACCCAGGAACAGGGGGCGTGGGGCTACACCTTC
CASTQEQGAWGYTF
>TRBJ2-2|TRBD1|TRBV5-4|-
TGTGCCAGCAGCGGACGGACCTATGACAGGGCCATCACCGGGGAGCTGTTTTTT
CASSGRTYDRAITGELFF
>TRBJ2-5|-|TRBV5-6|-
TGTGCCAGCACTCTTTCAGGGGAAGAGACCCAGTACTTC
CASTLSGEETQYF
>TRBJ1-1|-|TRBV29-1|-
TGCAGCGGGATCCAGGGGTTTTGGACTGAAGCTTTCTTT
CSGIQGFWTEAFF
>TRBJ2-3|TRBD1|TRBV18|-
TGTGCCAGCTCACCACAGGGGGCGCGGACAGATACGCAGTATTTT
CASSPQGARTDTQYF
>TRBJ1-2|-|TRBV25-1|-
TGTGCCAGCAGCGGAATAGGCGGGGGGACAAGAAGTTTCTATGGCTACACCTTC
CASSGIGGGTRSFYGYTF
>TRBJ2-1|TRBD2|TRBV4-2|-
TGTGCCAGCAGCCAATACTTAGCGGGGGCCAATGAGCAGTTCTTC
CASSQYLAGANEQFF
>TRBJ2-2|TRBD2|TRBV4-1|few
TGCGCCAGCAGCCTTAGGACTAGCGGTAACACCGGGGAGCTGTTTTTT
CASSLRTSGNTGELFF
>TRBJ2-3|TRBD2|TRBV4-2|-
TGTGCCAGCAGCCAAGTTAGAAGCGGGGGGACCAGCACAGATACGCAGTATTTT
CASSQVRSGGTSTDTQYF
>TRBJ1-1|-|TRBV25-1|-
TGTGCCAGCAGTGGGGGGCCTGAAGGGAACACTGAAGCTTTCTTT
CASSGGPEGNTEAFF
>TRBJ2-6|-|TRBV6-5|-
TGTGCCAGCAGGATACAGGGTTCTGGGGCCAACGTCCTGACTTTC
CASRIQGSGANVLTF
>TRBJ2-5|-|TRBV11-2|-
TGTGCCAGCAGCTTCCTTTACGGGGTGCAAGAGACCCAGTACTTC
CASSFLYGVQETQYF
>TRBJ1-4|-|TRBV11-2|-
TGTGCCAGCAGCGCCGGGAGCCGGCGTTTGGAAGGAAAACTGTTTTTT
CASSAGSRRLEGKLFF
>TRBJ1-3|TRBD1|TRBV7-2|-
TGTGCCAGCAGCTCAAAAGGGGACAGGGGTGGAAACACCATATATTTT
CASSSKGDRGGNTIYF
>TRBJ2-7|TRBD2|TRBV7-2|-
TGTGCCAGCAGCTTACAGAGCGGGGGGCCCTACGAGCAGTACTTC
CASSLQSGGPYEQYF
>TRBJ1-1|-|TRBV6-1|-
TGTGCCAGCAGTGAACAGGCGGGGGCGGCAGCTGAAGCTTTCTTT
CASSEQAGAAAEAFF
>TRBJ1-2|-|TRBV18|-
TGTGCCAGCTCACCGGCAGGGCGCTATGGCTACACCTTC
CASSPAGRYGYTF
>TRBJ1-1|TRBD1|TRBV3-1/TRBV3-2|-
TGTGCCAGCAGCAGGACAGGTGATAACACTGAAGCTTTCTTT
CASSRTGDNTEAFF
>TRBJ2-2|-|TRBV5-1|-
TGCGCCAGCAGCTTAAGGACAGCGAACACCGGGGAGCTGTTTTTT
CASSLRTANTGELFF
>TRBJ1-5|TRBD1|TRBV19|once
TGTGCCAGTAATAGACAGGGGGAGATTAGCAATCAGCCCCAGCATTTT
CASNRQGEISNQPQHF
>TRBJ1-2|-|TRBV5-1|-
TGCGCCAGCAGTGTCAGCGGGGGGGCCTCGGGTGGCTACACCTTC
CASSVSGGASGGYTF
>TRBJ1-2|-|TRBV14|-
TGTGCCAGCAGCCAAGCCCCAACGCCCCTTAAAGAGGTGTATGGCTACACCTTC
CASSQAPTPLKEVYGYTF
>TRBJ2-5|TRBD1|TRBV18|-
TGTGCCAGCTCACCAACGGGACAGGGGTTCGGGGAAGAGACCCAGTACTTC
CASSPTGQGFGEETQYF
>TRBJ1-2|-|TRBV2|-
TGTGCCAGCAGTGTCCAGGTTCGGGGGGGCTACACCTTC
CASSVQVRGGYTF
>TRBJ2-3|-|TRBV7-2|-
TGTGCCAGCGGGGACGGTAGGGGAGGCTACGATACGCAGTATTTT
CASGDGRGGYDTQYF
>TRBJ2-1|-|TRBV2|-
TGTGCCAGCAGTCCACTCAATGAGCAGTTCTTC
CASSPLNEQFF
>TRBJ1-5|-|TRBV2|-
TGTGCCAGCGGAGGCGTACTAGGGAGCAATCAGCCCCAGCATTTT
CASGGVLGSNQPQHF
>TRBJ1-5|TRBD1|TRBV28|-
TGTGCCAGCAGTAAAGGGACAGGCACTAGCAATCAGCCCCAGCATTTT
CASSKGTGTSNQPQHF
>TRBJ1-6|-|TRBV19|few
TGTGCCAGTAGTATATTCGGGATACAGGGTTCACCCCTCCACTTT
CASSIFGIQGSPLHF
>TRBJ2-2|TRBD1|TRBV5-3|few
TGTGCCAGAAGCTTGGCCACGGCGGAGGGACAGGATAACACCGGGGAGCTGTTTTTT
CARSLATAEGQDNTGELFF
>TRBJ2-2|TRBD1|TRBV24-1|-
TGTGCCACCAGTGACCCGGGACAGGGCGGCGGGGAGCTGTTTTTT
CATSDPGQGGGELFF
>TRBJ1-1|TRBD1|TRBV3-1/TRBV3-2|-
TGTGCCAGCAGCCAAGAGGTCGTAAGGGGGCTATCGAACACTGAAGCTTTCTTT
CASSQEVVRGLSNTEAFF
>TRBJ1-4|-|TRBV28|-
TGTGCCAGCACCTTGGGGAGGGTTGAAAAACTGTTTTTT
CASTLGRVEKLFF
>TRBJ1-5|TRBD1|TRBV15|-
TGTGCCACCTCAGGGGGCCATAGCAATCAGCCCCAGCATTTT
CATSGGHSNQPQHF
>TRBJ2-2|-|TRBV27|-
TGTGCCAGCAGACCAACAGGGCCCGGGGAGCTGTTTTTT
CASRPTGPGELFF
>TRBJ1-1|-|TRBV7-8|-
TGTGCCAGCAGCCCGCAAGGAGGGCTTGAAGCTTTCTTT
CASSPQGGLEAFF
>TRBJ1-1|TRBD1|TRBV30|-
TGTGCCTGCTCGGGACAGGGAGCGGGCACTGAAGCTTTCTTT
CACSGQGAGTEAFF
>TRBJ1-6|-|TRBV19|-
TGTGCCAGTAGCCTAGTGGTGAGGGATTCACCCCTCCACTTT
CASSLVVRDSPLHF
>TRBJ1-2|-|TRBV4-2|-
TGTGCCAGCAGCCAAGAACGCGGGTTTGCCTATGGCTACACCTTC
CASSQERGFAYGYTF
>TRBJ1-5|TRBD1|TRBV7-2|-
TGTGCCAGCAGCAGGGGGCGTCAGCCCCAGCATTTT
CASSRGRQPQHF
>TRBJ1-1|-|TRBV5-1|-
TGCGCCAGCAGCGGTGGTGGGGCGAACACTGAAGCTTTCTTT
CASSGGGANTEAFF
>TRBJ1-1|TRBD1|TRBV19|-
TGTGCCAGTAGTCCATCGACAGGGAGGATCACTGAAGCTTTCTTT
CASSPSTGRITEAFF
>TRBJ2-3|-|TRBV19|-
TGTGCCAGTAGTAAGGACTCCCGAACTTTCTATACGCAGTATTTT
CASSKDSRTFYTQYF
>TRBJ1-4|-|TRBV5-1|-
TGCGCCAGCAGCTCTCAGGGTAGTGCAACTAATGAAAAACTGTTTTTT
CASSSQGSATNEKLFF
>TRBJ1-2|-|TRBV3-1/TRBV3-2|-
TGTGCCAGCAGTGGAGGGGCTAATGGCTACACCTTC
CASSGGANGYTF
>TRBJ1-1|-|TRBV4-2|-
TGTGCCAGCAGCCAACAGCCGGGAGAAGCTTTCTTT
CASSQQPGEAFF
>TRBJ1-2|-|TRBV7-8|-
TGTGCCAGCAGCTTAGATCGCGGAAATGGCTACACCTTC
CASSLDRGNGYTF
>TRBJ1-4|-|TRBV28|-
TGTGCCAGCAGTTTAGAGGGCCGCTGGGAAAAACTGTTTTTT
CASSLEGRWEKLFF
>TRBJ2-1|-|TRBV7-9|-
TGTGCCAGCAGCTTAGGACAGGTCTACAATGAGCAGTTCTTC
CASSLGQVYNEQFF
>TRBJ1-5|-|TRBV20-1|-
TGCAGTGCTAGTCCGGGGGGGTACATAAATCAGCCCCAGCATTTT
CSASPGGYINQPQHF